This T cell receptor beta chain derives from a study of cytomegalovirus exposure and HLA in healthy donors. Study information: An early release of data contained some 80 million unique TCRs, which came from HLA-typed donors. Of roughly 360 genotyped donors, about 81% grouped in the Caucasian-associated ancestry cluster.

The PCR had 60 Vbeta and 13 Jbeta primers. Per the authors' pipeline: Roughly 10 million shared chains were among around 80 million unique TCR beta chains counted in a later analysis. Clones were sequenced by immunoSEQ multiplex PCR, and TCRdb holds only the in-frame ones, with some missing. V and J calls and clone size are given by that table; D and trimming were obtained from the DNA. The sample yields roughly 180,000 clones, roughly 84% seen once. Study-level points and caveats: Later on, an analysis tied under 20,000 TCR beta sequences to HLA alleles at 0.05 false discovery rate.

This clone occurred once. Its antigen is unidentified. From germline, CDR1 is LNHNV and CDR2 YYDKDF (reference sequence). Trimming at V came to 7 bases and at J to 2 bases, leaving 11 bases not matched to a gene. The CDR3 spans 16 residues. The receptor was derived from a boy under 10 years old in good health and CMV-seronegative. Specimen: PBMCs. V gene TRBV15 combines with J gene TRBJ2-5; 9 bases agree with TRBD2. CDR3 nucleotides: TGTGCCACCACCCGGGGTAGCGGGGGCCATCAAGAGACCCAGTACTTC. This sequence encodes CATTRGSGGHQETQYF.